This T cell receptor (beta chain) appears in the sequencing data of a study of PD-1 blockade in mismatch repair-deficient tumors. With 5 bases clipped from V and 2 bases from J, the junction kept 9 bases outside the gene matches. Germline V lookup: CDR1 SGHAT, CDR2 FQNNGV. This CDR3 region has 16 residues. As regards this clone: Antigen unknown.

The time point is: identical approximately eleven-day culture without peptide (control). The method was immunoSEQ multiplex PCR; TCRdb's version includes in-frame clones alone and lacks a portion of them. The data contain roughly 14,000 clones, more than 75% of them singletons. Study results and caveats: Three of seven peptides expanded clones, giving over a hundred unique blood TCRs. Tumor-resident clones, often undetectable pretreatment in blood, expanded then contracted after pembrolizumab.

The origin of this receptor is an adult with mismatch repair-deficient cancer. Here the sequenced sample was cells cultured in vitro, taken from a patient treated with pembrolizumab. V gene TRBV11-2 combines with J gene TRBJ1-3; 7 bases line up with TRBD1. The CDR3 region has the DNA TGTGCCAGCAGCGCCTTGACAGGGAGGACTGGAAACACCATATATTTT. Translated: CASSALTGRTGNTIYF.